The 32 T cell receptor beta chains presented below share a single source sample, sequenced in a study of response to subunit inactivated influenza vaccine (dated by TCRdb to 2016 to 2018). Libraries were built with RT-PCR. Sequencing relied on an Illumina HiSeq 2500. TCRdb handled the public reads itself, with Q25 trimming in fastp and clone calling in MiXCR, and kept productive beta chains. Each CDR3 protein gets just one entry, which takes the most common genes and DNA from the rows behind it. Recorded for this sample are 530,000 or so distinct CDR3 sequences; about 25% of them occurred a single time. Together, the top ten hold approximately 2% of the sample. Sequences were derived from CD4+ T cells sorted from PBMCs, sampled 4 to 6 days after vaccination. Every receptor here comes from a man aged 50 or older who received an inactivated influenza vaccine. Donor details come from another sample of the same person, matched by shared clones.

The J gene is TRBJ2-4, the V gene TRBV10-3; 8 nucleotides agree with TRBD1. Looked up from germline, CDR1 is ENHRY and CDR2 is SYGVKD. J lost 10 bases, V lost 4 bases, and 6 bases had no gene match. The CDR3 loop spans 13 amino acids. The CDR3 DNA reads TGTGCCATCAGTGGTGTACAGGGGGAGATTCAGTACTTC. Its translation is CAISGVQGEIQYF.

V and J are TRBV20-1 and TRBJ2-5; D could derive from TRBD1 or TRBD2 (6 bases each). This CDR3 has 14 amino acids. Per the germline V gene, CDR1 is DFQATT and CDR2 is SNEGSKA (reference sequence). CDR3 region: CSTREGGPQETQYF. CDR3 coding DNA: TGCAGCACTAGGGAAGGGGGGCCCCAAGAGACCCAGTACTTC.

CDR3 sequence (DNA): TGTGCCAGTAGTATCAGGCTAGCAGATCAAGAGACCCAGTACTTC. This sequence encodes CASSIRLADQETQYF. The J gene is TRBJ2-5, the V gene TRBV19; possibly TRBD2 for D (5 bases). The CDR3 loop spans 15 amino acids. Per the germline V gene, CDR1 is LNHDA and CDR2 is SQIVND (reference sequence). Trimming left V 3 bases short and J 2 bases short, with 13 bases between.

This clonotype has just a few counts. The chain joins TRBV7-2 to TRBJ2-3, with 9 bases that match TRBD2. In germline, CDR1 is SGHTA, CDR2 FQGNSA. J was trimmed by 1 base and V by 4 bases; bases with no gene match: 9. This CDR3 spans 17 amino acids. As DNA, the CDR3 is TGTGCCAGCAGCTCCGCCGGGACTAGCATTCGCACAGATACGCAGTATTTT. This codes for CASSSAGTSIRTDTQYF.

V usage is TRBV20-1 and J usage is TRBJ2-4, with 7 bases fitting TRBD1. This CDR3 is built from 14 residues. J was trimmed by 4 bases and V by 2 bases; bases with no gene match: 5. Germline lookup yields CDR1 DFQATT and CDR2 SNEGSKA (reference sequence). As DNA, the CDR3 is TGCAGTGCTAGAAGGGCCAGGGGGAAAAACATTCAGTACTTC. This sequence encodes CSARRARGKNIQYF.

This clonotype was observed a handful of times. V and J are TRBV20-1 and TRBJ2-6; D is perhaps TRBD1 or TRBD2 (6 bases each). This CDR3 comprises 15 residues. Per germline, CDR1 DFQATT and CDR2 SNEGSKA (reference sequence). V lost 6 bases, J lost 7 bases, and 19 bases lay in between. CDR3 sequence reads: CSAPRGLGEANVLTF. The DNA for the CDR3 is TGCAGTGCACCCCGGGGGCTTGGTGAAGCCAACGTCCTGACTTTC.

The DNA for the CDR3 is TGTGCCAGCAGTTTTAAGGGAAGGAACACTGAAGCTTTCTTT. This translates into CASSFKGRNTEAFF. The gene calls are TRBV12-3 or TRBV12-4 and TRBJ1-1; D is unresolved. This CDR3 has 14 amino acids. Between the trimmed V and J ends, which lost 3 bases and 1 base, there was a span of 9 bases.

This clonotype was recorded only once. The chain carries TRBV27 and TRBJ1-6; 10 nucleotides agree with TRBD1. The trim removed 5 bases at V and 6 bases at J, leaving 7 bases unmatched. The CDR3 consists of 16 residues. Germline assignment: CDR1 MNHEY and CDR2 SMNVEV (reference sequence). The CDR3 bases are TGTGCCAGCAGTCTCCTCGGGACAGGGGTTAATTCACCCCTCCACTTT. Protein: CASSLLGTGVNSPLHF.

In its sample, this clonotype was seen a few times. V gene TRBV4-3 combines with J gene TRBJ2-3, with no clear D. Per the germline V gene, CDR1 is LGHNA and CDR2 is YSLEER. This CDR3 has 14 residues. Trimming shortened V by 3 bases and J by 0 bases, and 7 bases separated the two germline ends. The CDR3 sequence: CASSHRLSTDTQYF. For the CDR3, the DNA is TGCGCCAGCAGCCACCGGCTCAGCACAGATACGCAGTATTTT.

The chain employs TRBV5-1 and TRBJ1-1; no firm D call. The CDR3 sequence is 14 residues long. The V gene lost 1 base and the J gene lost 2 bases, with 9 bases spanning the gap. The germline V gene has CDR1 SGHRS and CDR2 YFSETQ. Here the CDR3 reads CASSLNSANTEAFF. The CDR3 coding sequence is TGCGCCAGCAGCTTGAATTCGGCCAACACTGAAGCTTTCTTT.

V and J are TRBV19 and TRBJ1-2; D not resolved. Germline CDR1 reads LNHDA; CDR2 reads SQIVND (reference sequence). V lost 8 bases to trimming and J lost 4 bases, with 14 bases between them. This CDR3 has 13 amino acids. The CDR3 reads CASLSFGGYGYTF. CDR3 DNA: TGTGCCAGTCTGAGCTTCGGAGGCTATGGCTACACCTTC.

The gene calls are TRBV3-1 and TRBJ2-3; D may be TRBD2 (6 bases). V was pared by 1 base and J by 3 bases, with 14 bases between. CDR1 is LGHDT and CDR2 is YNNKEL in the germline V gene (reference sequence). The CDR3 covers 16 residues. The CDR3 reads CASSQGVWGRTDTQYF. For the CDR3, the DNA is TGTGCCAGCAGCCAAGGGGTTTGGGGGAGGACAGATACGCAGTATTTT.

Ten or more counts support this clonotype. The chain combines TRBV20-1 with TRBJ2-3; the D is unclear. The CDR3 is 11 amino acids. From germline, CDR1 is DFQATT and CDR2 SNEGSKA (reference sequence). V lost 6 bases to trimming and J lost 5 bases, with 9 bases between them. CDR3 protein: CSAPTLDTQYF. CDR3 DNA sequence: TGCAGTGCCCCGACTTTAGATACGCAGTATTTT.

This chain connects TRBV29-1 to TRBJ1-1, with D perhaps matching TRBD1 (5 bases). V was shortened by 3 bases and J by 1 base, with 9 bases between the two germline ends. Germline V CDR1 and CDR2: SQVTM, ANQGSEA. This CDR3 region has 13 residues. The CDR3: CSVDWGGNTEAFF. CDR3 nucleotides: TGCAGCGTTGATTGGGGGGGGAACACTGAAGCTTTCTTT.

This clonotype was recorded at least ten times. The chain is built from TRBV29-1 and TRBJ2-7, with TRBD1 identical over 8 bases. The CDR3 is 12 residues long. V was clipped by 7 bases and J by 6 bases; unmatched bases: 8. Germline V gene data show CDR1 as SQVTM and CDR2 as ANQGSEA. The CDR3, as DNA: TGCAGCGCAGGACAGGGATCGGGCGAGCAGTACTTC. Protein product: CSAGQGSGEQYF.

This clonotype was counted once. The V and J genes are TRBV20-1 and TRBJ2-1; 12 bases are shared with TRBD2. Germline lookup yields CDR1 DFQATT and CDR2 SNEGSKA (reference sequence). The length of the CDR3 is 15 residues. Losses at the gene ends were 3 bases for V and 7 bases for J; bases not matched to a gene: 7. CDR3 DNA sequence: TGCAGTGCTAGCCGGACTAGCGGGGCTTCGAATGAGCAGTTCTTC. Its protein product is CSASRTSGASNEQFF.

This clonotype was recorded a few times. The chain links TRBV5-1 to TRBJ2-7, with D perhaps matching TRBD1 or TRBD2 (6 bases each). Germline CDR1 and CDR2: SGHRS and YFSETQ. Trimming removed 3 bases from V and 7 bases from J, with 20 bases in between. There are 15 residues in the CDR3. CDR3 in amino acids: CASSSGQLSGGEQYF. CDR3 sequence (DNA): TGCGCCAGCAGCTCCGGACAGCTAAGTGGGGGGGAGCAGTACTTC.

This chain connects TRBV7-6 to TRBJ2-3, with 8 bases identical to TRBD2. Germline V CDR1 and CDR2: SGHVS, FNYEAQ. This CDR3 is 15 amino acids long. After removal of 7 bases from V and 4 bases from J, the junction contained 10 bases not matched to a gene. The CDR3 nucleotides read TGTGCCAGCACCCAGGGTGGGACTAGAGCAGATACGCAGTATTTT. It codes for CASTQGGTRADTQYF.

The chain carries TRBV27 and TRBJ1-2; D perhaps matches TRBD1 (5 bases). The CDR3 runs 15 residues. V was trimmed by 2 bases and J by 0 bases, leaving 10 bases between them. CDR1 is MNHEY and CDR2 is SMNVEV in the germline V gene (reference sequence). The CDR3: CASSLGAGPNYGYTF. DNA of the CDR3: TGTGCCAGCAGTTTAGGGGCAGGGCCTAACTATGGCTACACCTTC.

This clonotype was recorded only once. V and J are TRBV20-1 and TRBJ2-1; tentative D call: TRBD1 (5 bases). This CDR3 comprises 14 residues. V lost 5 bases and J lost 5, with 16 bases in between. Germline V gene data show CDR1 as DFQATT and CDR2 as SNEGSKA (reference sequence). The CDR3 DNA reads TGCAGTGCTCCCCAGGGTTGGAGAAACAATGAGCAGTTCTTC. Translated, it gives CSAPQGWRNNEQFF.

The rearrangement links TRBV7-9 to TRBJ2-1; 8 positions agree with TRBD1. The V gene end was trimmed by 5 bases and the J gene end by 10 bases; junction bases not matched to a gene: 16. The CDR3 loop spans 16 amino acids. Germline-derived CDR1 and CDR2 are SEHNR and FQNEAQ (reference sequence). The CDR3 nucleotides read TGTGCCAGCAGCCCCTTGGGGACAGGCCTTTCGGGGGAGCAGTTCTTC. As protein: CASSPLGTGLSGEQFF.

The CDR3 region has the DNA TGCGCCAGCAGCCAATTGGGGGGGCTGCAGTTCTTC. Translation gives CASSQLGGLQFF. The V call is TRBV4-3, the J call TRBJ2-1; D may be TRBD2 (7 bases). Deletions cut 2 bases from V and 12 bases from J, with 11 bases between. CDR1 and CDR2 from the germline V gene are LGHNA and YSLEER. CDR3 size: 12 residues.

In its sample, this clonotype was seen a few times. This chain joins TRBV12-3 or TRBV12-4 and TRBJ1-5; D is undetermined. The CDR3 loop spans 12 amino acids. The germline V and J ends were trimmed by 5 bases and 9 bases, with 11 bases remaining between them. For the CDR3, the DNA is TGTGCCAGCAGTCCCGGCCCCTCGCCCCAGCATTTT. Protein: CASSPGPSPQHF.

The CDR3 DNA follows: TGCGCCAGCAGCCAAGACTCAGCTCGTAGAGAGCAGTTCTTC. Encoded protein: CASSQDSARREQFF. The J gene is TRBJ2-1, the V gene TRBV4-3; D call uncertain. Germline assignment: CDR1 LGHNA and CDR2 YSLEER. This CDR3 comprises 14 residues. V dropped 0 bases and J dropped 10 bases, with 13 bases sitting between them.

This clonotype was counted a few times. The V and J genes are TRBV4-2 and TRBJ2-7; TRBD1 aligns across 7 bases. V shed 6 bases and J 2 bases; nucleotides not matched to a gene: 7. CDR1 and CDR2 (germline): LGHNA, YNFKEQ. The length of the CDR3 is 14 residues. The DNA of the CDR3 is TGTGCCAGCAGACCGCCGGGACAGACCTACGAGCAGTACTTC. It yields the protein CASRPPGQTYEQYF.

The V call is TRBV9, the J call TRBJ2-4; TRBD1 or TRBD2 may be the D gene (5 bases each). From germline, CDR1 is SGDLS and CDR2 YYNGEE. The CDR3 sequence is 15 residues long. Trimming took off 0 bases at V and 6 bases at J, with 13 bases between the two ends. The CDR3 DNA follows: TGTGCCAGCAGCGTAGGGCAGGGTGAGGGAAACATTCAGTACTTC. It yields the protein CASSVGQGEGNIQYF.

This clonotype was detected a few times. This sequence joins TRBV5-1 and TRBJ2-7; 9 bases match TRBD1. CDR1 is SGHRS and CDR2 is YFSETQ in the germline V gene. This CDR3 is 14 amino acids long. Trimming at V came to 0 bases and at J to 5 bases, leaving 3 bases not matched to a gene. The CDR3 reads CASSLAGTGNEQYF. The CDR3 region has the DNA TGCGCCAGCAGCTTGGCCGGGACAGGGAACGAGCAGTACTTC.

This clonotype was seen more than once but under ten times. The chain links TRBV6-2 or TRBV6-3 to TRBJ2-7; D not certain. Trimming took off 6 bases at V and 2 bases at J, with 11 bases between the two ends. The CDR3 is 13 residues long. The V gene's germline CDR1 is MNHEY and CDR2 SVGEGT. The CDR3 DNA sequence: TGTGCCAGCAGAACTACCGGAGCCTACGAGCAGTACTTC. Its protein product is CASRTTGAYEQYF.

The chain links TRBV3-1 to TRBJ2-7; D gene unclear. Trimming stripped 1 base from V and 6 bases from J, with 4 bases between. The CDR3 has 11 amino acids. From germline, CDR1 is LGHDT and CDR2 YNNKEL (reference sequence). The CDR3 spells CASSQVSEQYF. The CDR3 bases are TGTGCCAGCAGCCAAGTTAGCGAGCAGTACTTC.

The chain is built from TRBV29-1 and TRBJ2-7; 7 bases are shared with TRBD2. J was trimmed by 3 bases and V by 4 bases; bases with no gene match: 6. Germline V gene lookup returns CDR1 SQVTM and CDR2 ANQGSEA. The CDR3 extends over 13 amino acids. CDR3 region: CSVGLAANYEQYF. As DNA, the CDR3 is TGCAGCGTTGGCCTAGCGGCCAACTACGAGCAGTACTTC.

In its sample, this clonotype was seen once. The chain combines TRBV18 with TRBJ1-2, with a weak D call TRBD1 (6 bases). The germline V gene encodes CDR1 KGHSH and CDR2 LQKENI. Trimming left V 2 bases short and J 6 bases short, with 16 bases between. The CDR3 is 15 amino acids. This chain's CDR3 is CASSPGAGEMNGYTF. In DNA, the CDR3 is TGTGCCAGCTCACCAGGGGCAGGGGAGATGAATGGCTACACCTTC.

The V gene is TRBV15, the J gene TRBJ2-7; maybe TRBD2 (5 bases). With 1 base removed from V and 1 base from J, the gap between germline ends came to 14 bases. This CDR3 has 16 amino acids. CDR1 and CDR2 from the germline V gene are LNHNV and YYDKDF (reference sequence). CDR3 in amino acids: CATSRARDRVSYEQYF. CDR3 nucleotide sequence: TGTGCCACCAGCAGAGCCCGGGATCGGGTATCCTACGAGCAGTACTTC.